The present T cell receptor beta chain was sequenced within a study of somatic mutations in cytotoxic T cells in rheumatoid arthritis (TCRdb year 2017). Regarding the study in general: A FACSAria II or Sony SH800 was used to flow-sort some V beta antibody-stained T-cell populations at nearly 100% purity, and TCRB sequencing was also done on sorted V beta1+ cells. TCRB deep sequencing was performed for under 75 rheumatoid arthritis patients and some 19 healthy controls. Median age was essentially the same in the patient group and the control group. In newly diagnosed rheumatoid arthritis without treatment, the study examined if expanded CD8+ T-cell clones harbor somatic mutations, relying on TCRB deep sequencing to characterize clonality. On the study overall, not on this receptor specifically: The finding that TRBV07 was slightly underrepresented in patients was left unadjusted for multiple comparisons. It was unknown which antigens the expanded CD8+ clones targeted, and their absence from virus-specific databases did not exclude viral specificity. CD8+ T-cell clonality in rheumatoid arthritis patients was not significantly different from that in age-matched healthy controls. In 8 of 65 patients the largest CD8+ clone exceeded 20% of CD8+ cells, and several identical CD8+ TCRB sequences were shared between blood and synovial fluid. Healthy controls showed no age-related increase in CD8+ clonality, whereas patients did (Spearman r ≈ 0.5).

Healthy controls were 20 blood donors whose buffy coats were used, with a median age of around 54 years (range about 20-75) and approximately 50% female. CD4+ and CD8+ cells were isolated by positive magnetic bead selection on an AutoMACS, and purity was checked by flow cytometry. Peripheral blood mononuclear cells were isolated by Ficoll-Paque PLUS density gradient separation. DNA from CD4-enriched, CD8-enriched or PBMC samples was extracted using Nucleospin Tissue or Tissue XS kits and then quantified on a Qubit 2.0 fluorometer. The CDR3, cysteine through phenylalanine, is 18 amino acids long. The read is trimmed to its CDR3 DNA, 54 bases read in frame from base 1. Sequences SGHDN (CDR1) and FVKESK (CDR2) are obtained from the germline V gene. Trimming accounts for 4 bases at V and 2 bases at J, while the number of junction bases matched to no gene is 11. Of note for this clone: Its antigen has not been determined. No clone much larger than this one lies a single base away; base qualities are absent.

Sequencing of TCRB CDR3 was done on genomic DNA with the immunoSEQ assay. In the source study's methods: The analyses included only productive TCRB rearrangements. Clonality was calculated as a Shannon entropy-based productive clonality index, and a clone was defined by a unique TCRB CDR3 sequence. Repertoire overlap between two samples was calculated from the template counts of each clone relative to total templates per sample. V-gene usage from TCRB sequencing and V-gene usage measured by flow cytometry were correlated (Spearman r of around 0.6). This immuneACCESS table, as held by TCRdb, lists in-frame sequences with V and J called but not all clones. Of the missing ones, under half trace to an unresolved V gene in checked studies; the others have no known cause. Clone size and V and J calls were adopted from that table, with D and trimming inferred from the DNA. The sample yields about 25,000 clones; roughly four fifths were counted once. Of the sample, roughly 8.9% falls within the top ten clones.

This sequence was found in a woman aged 18-35 years in good health. This chain joins TRBV14 to TRBJ2-3; 11 bases in between match TRBD2. The specimen sequenced was CD8+ T cells sorted from blood. The CDR3 loop reads CASSPHPTSGEITDTQYF. The DNA reads as follows: TGTGCCAGCAGCCCTCACCCGACTAGCGGGGAAATCACAGATACGCAGTATTTT.